This T cell receptor (beta chain) stems from a study of cytomegalovirus exposure and HLA in healthy donors. Details on this clone: One end of the junction is discordant with germline, which a read error may explain.

The CDR3 is made up of 12 amino acids. CDR1 is SEHNR, CDR2 FQNEAQ, per germline (reference sequence). Primers included in the PCR were 60 Vbeta and 13 Jbeta primers. Profiling relied on immunoSEQ multiplex PCR, and the TCRdb table lists in-frame clones only, not all of them. The sample includes over 150,000 clones, over 70% of them seen just once. The TCR was taken from a man aged 25-45 years in good health and CMV-seronegative. The chain has TRBV7-9 and TRBJ1-1; D perhaps matches TRBD1 (5 bases). The sample taken for sequencing was PBMCs. CDR3 nucleotides: TGTTCCAGCAGGGAGGTCGGGGCTGAAGCTTTCTTT. This encodes CSSREVGAEAFF.